These 32 T cell receptor beta chains were sequenced from one sample in a study of cytomegalovirus exposure and HLA in healthy donors. Both 60 Vbeta primers and 13 Jbeta primers went into the PCR. Assay: immunoSEQ multiplex PCR; the TCRdb copy retains only in-frame clones and omits some. The data hold about 96,000 clones, with approximately 74% observed a single time. The sample comprised PBMCs. These receptors came from a female donor in good health and CMV-seropositive.

The chain has TRBV6-5 and TRBJ1-3; perhaps TRBD1 as D (5 bases). Germline V gene sequence: CDR1 MNHEY, CDR2 SVGAGI. The CDR3 sequence is 12 residues long. Deletions cut 8 bases from V and 4 bases from J, with 9 bases between. For the CDR3, the DNA is TGTGCCAGCGGTAACAGGGGAAACACCATATATTTT. It specifies CASGNRGNTIYF.

Note on this clone: The sample carries other DNA sequences with the same CDR3. The chain combines TRBV30 with TRBJ2-5; 10 nucleotides align to TRBD1. The CDR3 runs 13 residues. CDR1 is GTSNPN, CDR2 SVGIG, per germline (reference sequence). The V gene end was trimmed by 1 base and the J gene end by 4 bases; junction bases not matched to a gene: 0. The CDR3 region is CAWSGDRGETQYF. In nucleotides, the CDR3 is TGTGCCTGGAGTGGGGACAGGGGAGAGACCCAGTACTTC.

V gene TRBV4-2 combines with J gene TRBJ2-1, with D possibly being TRBD1 (5 bases). The germline V gene encodes CDR1 LGHNA and CDR2 YNFKEQ. CDR3 size: 15 residues. V dropped 2 bases and J dropped 3 bases, with 11 bases sitting between them. The CDR3 DNA reads TGTGCCAGCAGCCAAAGCCAGGACAACTACAATGAGCAGTTCTTC. Its protein is CASSQSQDNYNEQFF.

This clone was seen once. V gene TRBV12-5 combines with J gene TRBJ2-3; D is uncertain. V gave up 2 bases and J gave up 5 bases, with 5 bases separating them. Germline V CDR1 and CDR2: LGHNT, FRNRAP. The CDR3 totals 12 residues. CDR3 region: CASGLSKDTQYF. The CDR3 DNA sequence: TGTGCTAGTGGTTTGTCCAAAGATACGCAGTATTTT.

Remarks on this clone: Given the absence of the conserved phenylalanine or tryptophan at the CDR3 end, a read error is likely. The chain links TRBV6-1 to TRBJ1-1; perhaps TRBD1 as D (5 bases). The germline gives CDR1 MNHNS, CDR2 SASEGT. This CDR3 region has 13 residues. Trimming shortened V by 5 bases and J by 4 bases, and 11 bases separated the two germline ends. CDR3 nucleotide sequence: TGTGCCAGCAGTACCAGGGTAGCCACTGAAGCTTTCGTT. It is translated as CASSTRVATEAFV.

CDR3 region: CASSLETGGYEQYF. CDR3 coding DNA: TGTGCCAGCAGCTTAGAGACAGGGGGGTACGAGCAGTACTTC. V is TRBV7-9 and J is TRBJ2-7; 9 positions agree with TRBD1. The CDR3 sequence is 14 residues long. In germline, CDR1 is SEHNR, CDR2 FQNEAQ (reference sequence). After removal of 1 base from V and 4 bases from J, the junction contained 2 bases not matched to a gene.

V and J are TRBV5-1 and TRBJ1-4; TRBD1 matches at 8 bases. The CDR3 loop spans 15 amino acids. V lost 3 bases, J lost 7 bases, and 8 bases stayed unmatched. Germline values: CDR1 SGHRS, CDR2 YFSETQ. Here the CDR3 DNA reads TGCGCCAGCAGCTCCGCAGGGGGCGCGGGTGAAAAACTGTTTTTT. Translation: CASSSAGGAGEKLFF.

The chain links TRBV2 to TRBJ2-5; possibly TRBD2 for D (6 bases). The germline CDR1 and CDR2 sequences are SNHLY and FYNNEI. The CDR3 has 14 residues. The V and J ends lost 7 bases and 3 bases respectively, with 15 bases between them. The CDR3 DNA is TGTGCCAGCACTATACTAGCCCAAAAAGAGACCCAGTACTTC. As protein: CASTILAQKETQYF.

The chain is built from TRBV11-2 and TRBJ1-1, with 8 bases identical to TRBD1. J was trimmed by 5 bases and V by 5 bases; bases with no gene match: 10. This CDR3 is built from 15 residues. Per the germline V gene, CDR1 is SGHAT and CDR2 is FQNNGV. The CDR3 sequence is CASSRPAQGGTEAFF. In DNA, the CDR3 is TGTGCCAGCAGCCGCCCGGCACAGGGGGGAACTGAAGCTTTCTTT.

With respect to this clone: Because it lacks the conserved phenylalanine or tryptophan at the end, this CDR3 is likely a read error. This chain uses TRBV28 with TRBJ1-2; D not resolved. Germline V gene data show CDR1 as MDHEN and CDR2 as SYDVKM. V lost 4 bases, J lost 1 base, and 4 bases lay in between. The CDR3 sequence is 12 residues long. Here the CDR3 DNA reads TGTGCCAGCAGTTCCAGTAACTATGGCTACACCGTC. It translates to CASSSSNYGYTV.

The rearrangement joins TRBV5-1 to TRBJ1-5; 9 positions match TRBD1. The trim removed 0 bases at V and 5 bases at J, leaving 0 bases unmatched. Germline CDR1 reads SGHRS; CDR2 reads YFSETQ. CDR3 length: 14 amino acids. The CDR3 protein is CASSLGQGDQPQHF. For the CDR3, the DNA is TGCGCCAGCAGCTTGGGACAGGGGGATCAGCCCCAGCATTTT.

The chain couples TRBV23-1 to TRBJ1-2; D is unresolved. TRBV23-1 is marked as an open reading frame, function uncertain. V lost 9 bases and J lost 3, with 20 bases in between. The CDR3 runs 15 residues. CDR3 amino acids: CARPPPDWPYYGYTF. The CDR3 coding sequence is TGCGCCAGGCCACCTCCAGACTGGCCTTACTATGGCTACACCTTC.

The genes are TRBV9 and TRBJ2-7; 9 bases line up with TRBD2. Germline lookup yields CDR1 SGDLS and CDR2 YYNGEE. This CDR3 contains 16 residues. The V gene end was trimmed by 0 bases and the J gene end by 3 bases; junction bases not matched to a gene: 7. The CDR3 sequence is CASSVEESGGLYEQYF. The CDR3 DNA sequence: TGTGCCAGCAGCGTAGAAGAAAGCGGGGGGCTCTACGAGCAGTACTTC.

The table lists this clone with a few counts. The chain carries TRBV4-3 and TRBJ2-6, with 8 bases that match TRBD1. This CDR3 contains 19 residues. The trim removed 0 bases at V and 0 bases at J, leaving 7 bases unmatched. Germline values: CDR1 LGHNA, CDR2 YSLEER. Here the CDR3 DNA reads TGCGCCAGCAGCCAAGATTTCAGGGGGCGTTCCTCTGGGGCCAACGTCCTGACTTTC. Translation gives CASSQDFRGRSSGANVLTF.

J is TRBJ2-3 and V is TRBV4-3; 10 nucleotides line up with TRBD1. Germline values: CDR1 LGHNA, CDR2 YSLEER. The CDR3 consists of 16 residues. The V segment lost 5 bases and the J segment 5 bases; nucleotides outside the gene matches: 10. CDR3 coding DNA: TGCGCCAGCAGCGCCCAGGACAGGGGGTTTGGAGATACGCAGTATTTT. Translation gives CASSAQDRGFGDTQYF.

The chain is built from TRBV5-1 and TRBJ2-7, with 7 bases fitting TRBD1. The CDR3 contains 15 residues. J lost 1 base, V lost 4 bases, and 8 bases had no gene match. In germline, CDR1 is SGHRS, CDR2 YFSETQ. The CDR3 region has the DNA TGCGCCAGCAGCCGCTCACAGGGGCCATCCTACGAGCAGTACTTC. Translated, it gives CASSRSQGPSYEQYF.

V and J are TRBV7-8 and TRBJ2-5; 7 bases are shared with TRBD1. The V and J ends lost 4 bases and 5 bases, in that order; junction bases with no gene match: 7. Germline values: CDR1 SGHVS, CDR2 FQNEAQ. The CDR3 is made up of 14 amino acids. CDR3 protein: CASSSGTAQETQYF. The CDR3, as DNA: TGTGCCAGCAGCTCCGGGACAGCCCAGGAGACCCAGTACTTC.

The chain combines TRBV9 with TRBJ2-1; possibly TRBD1 for D (6 bases). This CDR3 is 15 amino acids long. V was pared by 5 bases and J by 3 bases, with 15 bases between. Germline V gene lookup returns CDR1 SGDLS and CDR2 YYNGEE. The CDR3 coding sequence is TGTGCCAGCAGACCCTCCCGGGACAACTACAATGAGCAGTTCTTC. This codes for CASRPSRDNYNEQFF.

The J gene is TRBJ2-2, the V gene TRBV6-4; no firm D call. Per germline, CDR1 MRHNA and CDR2 SNTAGT. The CDR3 sequence is 14 residues long. The V gene lost 0 bases and the J gene lost 6 bases, with 8 bases spanning the gap. For the CDR3, the DNA is TGTGCCAGCAGTGACTCTTTTCAGGCCGGGGAGCTGTTTTTT. Its translation is CASSDSFQAGELFF.

V usage is TRBV4-2 and J usage is TRBJ1-6, with D hard to call. The CDR3 runs to 16 residues. Germline CDR1 LGHNA, CDR2 YNFKEQ. The V end lost 1 base, the J end lost 6 bases, and 13 bases lay between the germline ends. The CDR3 loop reads CASSQGVRTVNSPLHF. DNA of the CDR3: TGTGCCAGCAGCCAAGGGGTGCGGACTGTTAATTCACCCCTCCACTTT.

The chain links TRBV7-2 to TRBJ2-1; 7 bases line up with TRBD2. The CDR3 is 14 amino acids. The trim removed 6 bases at V and 6 bases at J, leaving 8 bases unmatched. In germline, CDR1 is SGHTA, CDR2 FQGNSA. The CDR3 protein is CASSSRGRGNEQFF. Here the CDR3 DNA reads TGTGCCAGCAGTTCACGCGGGAGAGGCAATGAGCAGTTCTTC.

In this sample, this clone turned up a few times. The rearrangement links TRBV4-3 to TRBJ1-3; 9 bases align to TRBD1. V shed 2 bases and J 8 bases; nucleotides not matched to a gene: 4. The CDR3 is 14 amino acids. Germline values: CDR1 LGHNA, CDR2 YSLEER. CDR3 in DNA: TGCGCCAGCAGCCAACACAGGGGGCTGGACACCATATATTTT. Translating gives CASSQHRGLDTIYF.

The gene calls are TRBV30 and TRBJ2-7; D is undetermined. The CDR3 totals 12 residues. CDR1 and CDR2 from the germline V gene are GTSNPN and SVGIG (reference sequence). V lost 0 bases and J 0 bases, leaving 3 bases between the germline ends. The CDR3 loop is CAWSVSSYEQYF. CDR3 nucleotide sequence: TGTGCCTGGAGTGTGAGCTCCTACGAGCAGTACTTC. Full variable domain (outside the CDR3, taken from reference TRBV30 and TRBJ2-7): SQTIHQWPATLVQPVGSPLSLECTVEGTSNPNLYWYRQAAGRGLQLLFYSVGIGQISSEVPQNLSASRPQDRQFILSSKKLLLSDSGFYLCAWSVSSYEQYFGPGTRLTVT.

The chain links TRBV7-6 to TRBJ2-5; TRBD2 might be the D (7 bases). The CDR3 is 14 residues long. CDR1 is SGHVS, CDR2 FNYEAQ, per germline. V lost 0 bases and J 9 bases, leaving 14 bases between the germline ends. As DNA, the CDR3 is TGTGCCAGCAGCTTAGCGCTACAGGGAGGGTCCCAGTACTTC. Protein sequence: CASSLALQGGSQYF.

About this clone: Different DNA sequences within this sample yield the same CDR3. The gene calls are TRBV5-1 and TRBJ1-5; 9 bases match TRBD1. J gave up 4 bases and V 4 bases, and 6 bases lay outside the gene matches. CDR1 and CDR2 (germline): SGHRS, YFSETQ. This CDR3 contains 15 residues. CDR3 sequence: CASSPTGGGNQPQHF. As DNA, the CDR3 is TGCGCCAGCAGCCCGACAGGGGGGGGGAATCAGCCCCAGCATTTT.

The V and J genes are TRBV11-2 and TRBJ1-5, with D unclear. This CDR3 has 12 amino acids. The V end lost 6 bases, the J end lost 7 bases, and 10 bases lay between the germline ends. From germline, CDR1 is SGHAT and CDR2 FQNNGV. The DNA for the CDR3 is TGTGCCAGCAGTAAGACGGGACAGCCCCAGCATTTT. It encodes CASSKTGQPQHF.

The V gene is TRBV30, the J gene TRBJ1-2; the D gene is possibly TRBD1 (6 bases). Germline CDR1 and CDR2: GTSNPN and SVGIG (reference sequence). Trimming shortened V by 3 bases and J by 2 bases, and 19 bases separated the two germline ends. The CDR3 covers 16 residues. The DNA of the CDR3 is TGTGCCTGGAGGCCACCCGGCGGGGGGCAGAACTATGGCTACACCTTC. Translation: CAWRPPGGGQNYGYTF. Filled out from reference TRBV30 and TRBJ1-2, the complete variable domain reads SQTIHQWPATLVQPVGSPLSLECTVEGTSNPNLYWYRQAAGRGLQLLFYSVGIGQISSEVPQNLSASRPQDRQFILSSKKLLLSDSGFYLCAWRPPGGGQNYGYTFGSGTRLTVV.

The gene calls are TRBV18 and TRBJ1-5; 8 bases agree with TRBD1. This CDR3 region has 15 residues. CDR1 and CDR2 (germline): KGHSH, LQKENI. After removal of 3 bases from V and 7 bases from J, the junction contained 8 bases not matched to a gene. The CDR3 DNA follows: TGTGCCAGCTCACCGAACAGGGGGGTGGAGCAGCCCCAGCATTTT. It yields the protein CASSPNRGVEQPQHF.

The V call is TRBV29-1, the J call TRBJ2-7; D unclear. The length of the CDR3 is 12 residues. The germline V gene encodes CDR1 SQVTM and CDR2 ANQGSEA. Trimming cost V 3 bases and J 6 bases, with 12 bases left between them. CDR3 residues: CSVDSLGGEQYF. The CDR3 nucleotides read TGCAGCGTTGACTCCCTCGGCGGCGAGCAGTACTTC.

With regard to this clone: The final CDR3 position lacks the conserved phenylalanine or tryptophan, pointing to a likely read error. Because the CDR3's place on the DNA is in doubt, the DNA is left out and the CDR3 is given as listed by TCRdb. The chain uses TRBV4-1 and TRBJ1-4. Germline values: CDR1 MGHRA, CDR2 YSYEKL. The CDR3 has 13 residues if both end residues are counted. The CDR3 is CASSISPHSGVFV.

The CDR3 reads CASSFGQSNYGYTF. CDR3 DNA: TGTGCCAGCAGTTTTGGACAGTCTAACTATGGCTACACCTTC. This chain joins TRBV2 and TRBJ1-2; tentatively, D is TRBD1 (6 bases). Germline CDR1 and CDR2: SNHLY and FYNNEI. The CDR3 contains 14 residues. V lost 5 bases and J lost 0, with 10 bases in between.

The chain uses TRBV10-3 and TRBJ1-4, with TRBD1 identical over 8 bases. Trimming removed 7 bases from V and 8 bases from J; junction bases left unmatched: 6. The CDR3 totals 13 residues. Germline assignment: CDR1 ENHRY and CDR2 SYGVKD. The CDR3 here is CAINGTGGEKLFF. DNA for the CDR3: TGTGCCATCAACGGGACAGGAGGGGAAAAACTGTTTTTT.